A single sample gave rise to the 8 T cell receptor beta chains below, sequenced in a study of cytomegalovirus exposure and HLA in healthy donors. PCR was performed using 60 Vbeta and 13 Jbeta primers. Using immunoSEQ multiplex PCR, the repertoire was profiled, and TCRdb retains in-frame clones only, with some absent. Across over 75,000 clones, the top ten clones capture more than 0.45% of the sample. Sequenced: PBMCs. The receptors originated from a man aged 45-65 years in good health and CMV-seronegative.

V gene TRBV4-2 combines with J gene TRBJ1-5; D uncertain. Trimming removed 4 bases at V and 7 bases at J, with 14 bases between. Per the germline V gene, CDR1 is LGHNA and CDR2 is YNFKEQ. The CDR3 consists of 14 residues. The CDR3 DNA sequence: TGTGCCAGCAGCCCACGAGGGTTGGACCAGCCCCAGCATTTT. Encoded protein: CASSPRGLDQPQHF.

The chain carries TRBV6-5 and TRBJ2-2; the D gene is possibly TRBD2 (5 bases). This CDR3 has 16 amino acids. V dropped 2 bases and J dropped 4 bases, with 14 bases sitting between them. Germline-derived CDR1 and CDR2 are MNHEY and SVGAGI. CDR3 DNA: TGTGCCAGCAGTTACGTGTTCGGGGTCGCCACCGGGGAGCTGTTTTTT. This encodes CASSYVFGVATGELFF.

The V gene is TRBV27, the J gene TRBJ2-7; D unresolved. Germline CDR1 MNHEY, CDR2 SMNVEV (reference sequence). The ends were cut back, 3 bases at V and 4 bases at J, with 13 bases in the middle. There are 14 residues in the CDR3. CDR3 protein: CASSLRQAAYEQYF. The CDR3 nucleotides are TGTGCCAGCAGTTTGCGTCAGGCTGCTTACGAGCAGTACTTC.

On this clone: Germline is not matched at one junction end, which may reflect a read error. The DNA for the CDR3 is TGCGCCAGCAGCCCACCCACAGGGGGCAATTATGACTACACCTTC. It codes for CASSPPTGGNYDYTF. The V call is TRBV5-1, the J call TRBJ1-2, with 9 positions matching TRBD1. Germline V gene data show CDR1 as SGHRS and CDR2 as YFSETQ. This CDR3 is 15 amino acids long.

J is TRBJ1-4 and V is TRBV5-1; D perhaps matches TRBD1 (5 bases). Germline CDR1 and CDR2: SGHRS and YFSETQ. Trimming pared 4 bases from V and 8 bases from J, leaving 9 bases between. The CDR3 has 12 amino acids. The CDR3 reads CASSRGGEKLFF. The CDR3 DNA sequence: TGCGCCAGCAGCAGGGGTGGGGAAAAACTGTTTTTT.

V and J are TRBV19 and TRBJ2-5, with TRBD2 as a possible D gene (6 bases). CDR3 length: 15 amino acids. Looked up from germline, CDR1 is LNHDA and CDR2 is SQIVND (reference sequence). Trimming left V 4 bases short and J 4 bases short, with 16 bases between. The CDR3 DNA follows: TGTGCCAGTAGTACGACGCATCTAGCGCGAGAGACCCAGTACTTC. Translation: CASSTTHLARETQYF.

The chain is built from TRBV2 and TRBJ1-6; tentative D call: TRBD1 (5 bases). Germline V lookup: CDR1 SNHLY, CDR2 FYNNEI. Trimming removed 7 bases from V and 3 bases from J, with 16 bases in between. This CDR3 is 16 amino acids long. CDR3 DNA: TGTGCCAGCAAAGGTTGGCAGGGAAACTATAATTCACCCCTCCACTTT. Translation: CASKGWQGNYNSPLHF.

The chain recombines TRBV10-1 with TRBJ1-1, with D perhaps TRBD1 (6 bases). This CDR3 is built from 14 residues. Germline V gene lookup returns CDR1 WNHNN and CDR2 SYGVQD (reference sequence). Trimming cost V 10 bases and J 0 bases, with 15 bases left between them. The CDR3: CAIRQDRMNTEAFF. Written as DNA, the CDR3 is TGCGCCATCAGACAGGACCGAATGAACACTGAAGCTTTCTTT.